One and the same sample provided the 8 T cell receptor beta chains below, sequenced in a study of identical twins. MiXCR, run by TCRdb on the 5' RACE reads, gives a single entry per CDR3 protein. This repertoire shows about 690,000 distinct CDR3 sequences, less than 7% found once; its top ten account for 1.5% to 2%. The sample was naive T cells sorted from blood. The source is a man aged 18 to 29 in good health.

The chain couples TRBV7-9 to TRBJ2-7; D is uncertain. There are 12 residues in the CDR3. The V end was cut by 5 bases, the J end by 5 bases, with 10 bases between. Germline V CDR1 and CDR2: SEHNR, FQNEAQ (reference sequence). The CDR3 here is CASSPLRHEQYF. Here the CDR3 DNA reads TGTGCCAGCAGCCCCCTGCGCCACGAGCAGTACTTC.

This clonotype turned up a few times. This sequence joins TRBV7-9 and TRBJ2-5; TRBD2 matches at 7 bases. The ends lost 0 bases at V and 4 bases at J; junction bases unmatched: 8. CDR1 is SEHNR and CDR2 is FQNEAQ in the germline V gene (reference sequence). This CDR3 comprises 16 residues. CDR3 residues: CASSLAPGTGGETQYF. For the CDR3, the DNA is TGTGCCAGCAGCTTAGCCCCCGGGACGGGGGGAGAGACCCAGTACTTC.

At least ten counts were recorded for this clonotype. V is TRBV9 and J is TRBJ2-6; D ambiguous. Trimming took 3 bases from V and 4 from J, leaving 11 bases between them. Per germline, CDR1 SGDLS and CDR2 YYNGEE. CDR3 length: 15 residues. The CDR3 spells CASSATDGGANVLTF. The CDR3 region has the DNA TGTGCCAGCAGCGCCACTGATGGCGGGGCCAACGTCCTGACTTTC.

The chain recombines TRBV7-6 with TRBJ2-2; D is undetermined. Trimming shortened V by 6 bases and J by 1 base, and 15 bases separated the two germline ends. The CDR3 is 16 residues long. Germline values: CDR1 SGHVS, CDR2 FNYEAQ. The CDR3 sequence: CASRFSPNMNTGELFF. The DNA for the CDR3 is TGTGCCAGCAGGTTCTCACCTAACATGAACACCGGGGAGCTGTTTTTT.

The chain joins TRBV12-3 or TRBV12-4 to TRBJ2-3, with 8 bases fitting TRBD2. This CDR3 has 15 amino acids. Trimming took 6 bases from V and 2 from J; bases not matched to a gene: 7. The DNA of the CDR3 is TGTGCCAGCAGCCGGTCACTAGCGGTCACAGATACGCAGTATTTT. The encoded protein is CASSRSLAVTDTQYF.

This clonotype was seen more than once but under ten times. The chain uses TRBV28 and TRBJ2-1, with 7 nucleotides matching TRBD1. Germline V gene lookup returns CDR1 MDHEN and CDR2 SYDVKM. The V segment lost 2 bases and the J segment 8 bases; nucleotides outside the gene matches: 6. The CDR3 is 14 amino acids. For the CDR3, the DNA is TGTGCCAGCAGTTTAGACAGGGCCTGGGATGAGCAGTTCTTC. This encodes CASSLDRAWDEQFF.

This clonotype was counted only a few times. V is TRBV29-1 and J is TRBJ2-7, with D maybe TRBD2 (7 bases). Germline-derived CDR1 and CDR2 are SQVTM and ANQGSEA. V lost 4 bases and J 3 bases, leaving 13 bases between the germline ends. The CDR3 length is 13 residues. CDR3 loop: CSVGGGEIYEQYF. As DNA, the CDR3 is TGCAGCGTTGGCGGGGGCGAAATCTACGAGCAGTACTTC.

In this sample, this clonotype turned up many times. The rearrangement uses TRBV7-8 and TRBJ2-1, with 9 nucleotides matching TRBD2. V shed 4 bases and J 7 bases; nucleotides not matched to a gene: 8. The CDR3 has 15 amino acids. Germline assignment: CDR1 SGHVS and CDR2 FQNEAQ. This CDR3 is CASSSTGTSPNEQFF. The CDR3 region has the DNA TGTGCCAGCAGCTCAACCGGGACTAGCCCTAATGAGCAGTTCTTC.